The T cell receptor (beta chain) under discussion was sequenced for a study of cytomegalovirus exposure and HLA in healthy donors (dated by TCRdb to between 2016 and 2019). Regarding the complete study: In an earlier analysis of approximately 640 of the donors, 250 to 350 Gb of sequence data and 100 million or so unique TCR beta sequences from roughly 200 million T cells were reported. An early release that covered roughly 600 HLA-typed donors contained approximately 300 gigabases of sequencing data and tens of millions of unique TCR sequences. Among the roughly 400 genotyped donors, approximately 77% belonged to the genetic ancestry cluster associated with self-reported Caucasian donors. The study aimed to test whether signatures of past pathogen exposure could be identified by cataloging public T cell receptors. The T cell repertoires of several hundred subjects were profiled by immunosequencing and related to cytomegalovirus serostatus. In addition to the first cohort of 500 to 850 subjects, a separate validation cohort of 120 different subjects was used. To predict cytomegalovirus infection status, the study combined high-throughput TCR immunosequencing, statistical association of individual TCRs with disease status, and machine learning. A later analysis re-examined previously published TCR beta repertoires from around 670 donors and added high-resolution HLA genotyping to investigate patterns of TCR occurrence. Rather than using new phenotypic data, the later analysis identified candidate immune exposures from TCR beta sequences and from how often those sequences occurred across donors. An earlier analysis of fewer than 750 of the donors used high-throughput TCR beta sequencing to judge whether each TCR beta V gene segment behaved as functional or pseudogenic. Donor age, sex, ethnicity and CMV serostatus were compiled together with the repertoire data. A later genetic analysis used genome-wide SNP genotypes for 398 of the 666 donors, treating that subset as a discovery cohort. All discovery cohort repertoires had been generated on a single sequencing platform. HLA typing included class I and class II loci at four-digit resolution. The number of typed donors differed by locus: about 629-640 for A, B, C, DRB1 and DQB1; 500 to 550 for DQA1; 606 for DPA1; and roughly 470 for DPB1. Four or five DR-DQ haplotypes were handled as single units for association and clustering because linkage in the cohort was strong. Among 300 to 450 genotyped donors of the cohort, an average of about 240,000 unique TCR beta nucleotide sequences were sequenced per donor, roughly 20% of them non-productive. Results the study describes overall, beyond this receptor: In both the original and validation cohorts, the classifier was reported to diagnose cytomegalovirus status with high specificity and sensitivity. V-gene and J-gene trimming of TCR beta chains was associated with a missense DCLRE1C variant in a later genetic analysis, and the association was replicated in an independent cohort. Most TCR sequences were seen in very few donors, while some public TCRs were found in many individuals. The 87-base-pair reads could not distinguish some IMGT-functional V segments, including TRBV6-2 and TRBV6-3, so those segments were excluded. Roughly uniform sequencing depth across donors was assumed in presence/absence analyses, although this assumption may not hold. Because counts were too low, 15 to 20 rarely observed V segments, including chromosome 9 orphons, were left out of the earlier analysis of over 550 of the donors. A further reported finding was that TCR beta sequences accurately predicted the HLA-A and HLA-B alleles for most subjects in the first cohort. Only TCR beta chains were sequenced in this cohort, and the absence of alpha or paired-chain data limited detectable features. CMV serostatus was the only immune exposure information available for the cohort. A later analysis found that HLA-associated TCR beta chains were more clonally expanded and had lower generation probabilities than equally common non-associated chains. The authors suggested that the approach could potentially be generalized to other disease states and immunological phenotypes. HLA typing was unavailable for some donors at each locus, so association tests used only the typed subset. In an earlier analysis of more than 500 of the donors, most TCR beta V segments appeared in productive rearrangements about 87% or about 30% of the time, broadly matching IMGT annotations. Correlated functional status among segregating V segments might be attributable to linkage disequilibrium, but an unknown experimental factor could not be ruled out. In a later analysis, TCR association rates were found to vary across HLA loci, with the most associated TCRs seen for DRB1 alleles and the fewest for HLA-C alleles. When HLA alleles, especially DR and DQ, strongly co-occurred, TCR associations were difficult to assign to individual alleles. Three of the identified cytomegalovirus-associated TCR beta chains were confirmed in vitro to be specific for cytomegalovirus antigens. A cluster of highly shared sequence variants was judged likely to represent a technical artifact of the sequencing pipeline. According to a later analysis, parvovirus B19, influenza, CMV and Epstein-Barr virus appeared linked to several top co-occurrence clusters. At a false discovery rate of 0.05, a later analysis linked 16,951 TCR beta sequences to specific HLA alleles. The study gave a list of some 150 TCR beta chains associated with cytomegalovirus. According to a later analysis, most CMV-associated TCR beta chains appeared to be HLA-restricted, and the HLA associations seemed to be driven largely by CMV exposure. According to a later genetic analysis, donors in an Asian-associated ancestry cluster had fewer N-insertions in productive TCRs than the roughly 660-donor mean.

The cohort was made up of about 610 healthy bone marrow donors. All cohort members were sampled while nominally healthy, although unrecorded immune exposures were likely present. The donor tested CMV seropositive, placing the donor among the 250 to 350 seropositive members of the cohort. Each donor provided a peripheral blood sample, and peripheral blood mononuclear cells were used for TCR beta sequencing. Genomic DNA extraction from the blood cell samples was performed with the Qiagen DNeasy Blood Extraction Kit. The germline V gene specifies SGDLS as CDR1 and YYNGEE as CDR2. The junction shows trimming of 5 bases on V and 6 bases on J, and the gene matches do not reach 7 bases of it. The CDR3 measures 14 amino acids from cysteine to phenylalanine. The kept DNA is CDR3 alone, 42 bases in frame from the first base. This clone was seen more than once but under ten times. Its recognized antigen is unknown. Base qualities are not recorded, but no much larger clone differs from it by a single base.

The method behind the library was the immunoSEQ multiplex PCR assay. For the multiplex PCR, a mixture combining 60 forward primers for TCR Vbeta segments and 13 reverse primers for TCR Jbeta segments was used. The CDR3 region of rearranged TCR beta genes was amplified from genomic DNA by a multiplex PCR assay. The Illumina HiSeq System was used to sequence the amplified TCR beta libraries as 87-base-pair reads. Under the source paper's analysis protocol: A later analysis counted tens of millions of unique TCR beta chains across the 600 to 850 repertoires, and about 10 million of these chains were shared by at least two donors. Raw reads were error-corrected and collapsed into unique sequences with a nearest-neighbor algorithm that merged closely related sequences to remove PCR and sequencing errors. V, D and J gene segments were assigned by aligning CDR3 sequences to IMGT reference sequences. For a sequence to be retained, a match of at least six nucleotides was required to both a V gene segment and a J gene segment. Rearrangements were classified as productive when the CDR3 lacked stop codons and remained in frame with V and J, and all other rearrangements were classified as non-productive. Following IMGT convention, CDR3 was defined as the stretch from the second conserved V-encoded cysteine to the conserved J-encoded phenylalanine. Sequences without an unambiguous match to a single V gene segment were excluded from the earlier analysis of approximately 600 of the donors. In an earlier analysis of approximately 610 of the donors, V segments were called functional above 56.7% productive rearrangements and were called segregating when the between-donor standard deviation exceeded 5%. A statistical classification framework was developed to diagnose cytomegalovirus status using the catalog of TCR beta chain sequences. V and J gene assignment, in a later analysis, came from comparing TCR nucleotide sequences with IMGT/GENE-DB human TR gene sequences. In a later analysis, CDR3 sequences and most-parsimonious VDJ recombination scenarios were assigned using the TCRdist pipeline. In a later analysis, every TCR beta chain was defined by the combination of its CDR3 amino acid sequence and its V-gene family, and reads without a unique V-gene family were dropped. In a later analysis, approximately 640 highly shared, low-generation-probability nucleotide sequences were removed to address suspected cross-contamination and a sequencing artifact. A later analysis calculated a clonal expansion index for each public chain from normalized within-repertoire ranks of inferred template counts. In a later analysis, generation probabilities were computed using a VDJ recombination model fitted to out-of-frame rearrangements, and the results were checked against IGoR. In a later analysis, hypergeometric tests were used to score TCR-TCR, TCR-HLA and TCR-CMV co-occurrence, with a repertoire-size bias correction applied to TCR pairs. False discovery rates were estimated in a later analysis by permuting HLA or CMV assignments 20 times. A later analysis grouped co-occurring TCRs with DBSCAN, adding TCRdist sequence similarity when clustering within HLA-allele-positive subsets. Repertoires with fewer than 30,000 or more than 120,000 public chains were left out of co-occurrence clustering, as were four to six repertoires with anomalous nucleotide sharing. TCRdb stores this immuneACCESS table with in-frame sequences only. Part of the clones is absent; in the studies checked, under half of the shortfall reflects unresolved V genes, and no reason is known for the rest. Clonal size and the V and J genes are those of that table, whereas D and trimming came from the DNA. Within this sample are about 190,000 clones, with roughly 12% of them counted one time only. The ten largest make up more than 7% of the sample.

The sample consisted of PBMCs. In this chain, TRBV9 is recombined with TRBJ1-5, with 8 central nucleotides matching TRBD1. This TCR was sampled from a man in his fifties or sixties in good health and CMV-seropositive. The CDR3 protein sequence reads: CASSPAGGVQPQHF. The nucleotide sequence reads as follows: TGTGCCAGCAGTCCAGCAGGGGGCGTTCAGCCCCAGCATTTT. With all but the CDR3 taken from the reference TRBV9 and TRBJ1-5 genes, the full variable domain is: DSGVTQTPKHLITATGQRVTLRCSPRSGDLSVYWYQQSLDQGLQFLIQYYNGEERAKGNILERFSAQQFPDLHSELNLSSLELGDSALYFCASSPAGGVQPQHFGDGTRLSIL.